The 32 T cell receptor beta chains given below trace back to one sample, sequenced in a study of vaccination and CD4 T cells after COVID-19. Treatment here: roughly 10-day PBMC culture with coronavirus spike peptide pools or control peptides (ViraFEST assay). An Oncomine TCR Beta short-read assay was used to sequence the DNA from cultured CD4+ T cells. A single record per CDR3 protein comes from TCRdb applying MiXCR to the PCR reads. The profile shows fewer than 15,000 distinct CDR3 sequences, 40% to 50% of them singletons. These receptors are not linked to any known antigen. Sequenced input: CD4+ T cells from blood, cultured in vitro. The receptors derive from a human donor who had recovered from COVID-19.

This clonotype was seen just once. The CDR3 DNA follows: TGTGCCTGGAGACGGGCGGGACAGGGGGCTTTCTTT. Translating gives CAWRRAGQGAFF. The chain is built from TRBV30 and TRBJ1-1; 10 bases fit TRBD1. V was pared by 3 bases and J by 11 bases, with 6 bases of the junction left unmatched. The germline V gene encodes CDR1 GTSNPN and CDR2 SVGIG (reference sequence). The CDR3 runs 12 residues.

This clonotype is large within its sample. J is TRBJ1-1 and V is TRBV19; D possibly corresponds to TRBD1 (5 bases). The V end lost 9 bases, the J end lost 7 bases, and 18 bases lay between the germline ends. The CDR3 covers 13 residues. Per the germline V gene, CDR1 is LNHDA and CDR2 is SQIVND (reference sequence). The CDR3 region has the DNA TGTGCCAGCATTGGGGGGTTGGTCGGTGAAGCTTTCTTT. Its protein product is CASIGGLVGEAFF.

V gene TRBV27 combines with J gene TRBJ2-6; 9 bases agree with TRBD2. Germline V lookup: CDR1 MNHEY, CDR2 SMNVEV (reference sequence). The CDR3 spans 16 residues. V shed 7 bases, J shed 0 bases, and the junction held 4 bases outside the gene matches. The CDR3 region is CASKLAGNSGANVLTF. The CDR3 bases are TGTGCCAGCAAGCTAGCGGGGAACTCTGGGGCCAACGTCCTGACTTTC.

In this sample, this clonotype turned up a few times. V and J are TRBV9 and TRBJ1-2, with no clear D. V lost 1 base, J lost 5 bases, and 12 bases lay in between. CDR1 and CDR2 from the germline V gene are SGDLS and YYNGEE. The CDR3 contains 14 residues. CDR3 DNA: TGTGCCAGCAGCGTATCCGGGGAAGGATATGGCTACACCTTC. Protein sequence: CASSVSGEGYGYTF.

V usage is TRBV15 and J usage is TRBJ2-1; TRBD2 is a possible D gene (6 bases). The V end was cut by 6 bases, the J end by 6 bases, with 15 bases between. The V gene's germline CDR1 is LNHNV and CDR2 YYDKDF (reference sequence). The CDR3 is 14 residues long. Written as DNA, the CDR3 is TGTGCCACCAGAAGGAGGGGCCCCTTCAATGAGCAGTTCTTC. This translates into CATRRRGPFNEQFF.

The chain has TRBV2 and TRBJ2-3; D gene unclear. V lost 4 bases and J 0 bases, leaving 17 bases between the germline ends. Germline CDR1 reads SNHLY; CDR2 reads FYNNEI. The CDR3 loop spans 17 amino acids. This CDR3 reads CASSGPTVYTSTDTQYF. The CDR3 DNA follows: TGTGCCAGCAGTGGCCCTACAGTGTACACTAGCACAGATACGCAGTATTTT.

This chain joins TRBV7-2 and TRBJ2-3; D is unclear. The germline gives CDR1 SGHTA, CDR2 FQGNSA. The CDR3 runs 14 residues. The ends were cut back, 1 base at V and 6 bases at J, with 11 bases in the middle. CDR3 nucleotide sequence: TGTGCCAGCAGCTTAGGGGTGGGCCCCGATACGCAGTATTTT. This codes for CASSLGVGPDTQYF. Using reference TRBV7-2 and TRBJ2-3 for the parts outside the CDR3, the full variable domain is GAGVSQSPSNKVTEKGKDVELRCDPISGHTALYWYRQSLGQGLEFLIYFQGNSAPDKSGLPSDRFSAERTGGSVSTLTIQRTQQEDSAVYLCASSLGVGPDTQYFGPGTRLTVL.

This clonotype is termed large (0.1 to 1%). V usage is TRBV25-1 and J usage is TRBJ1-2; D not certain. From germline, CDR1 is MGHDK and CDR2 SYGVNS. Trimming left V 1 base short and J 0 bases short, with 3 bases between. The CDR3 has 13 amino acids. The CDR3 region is CASSEFPNYGYTF. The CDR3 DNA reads TGTGCCAGCAGTGAATTTCCTAACTATGGCTACACCTTC.

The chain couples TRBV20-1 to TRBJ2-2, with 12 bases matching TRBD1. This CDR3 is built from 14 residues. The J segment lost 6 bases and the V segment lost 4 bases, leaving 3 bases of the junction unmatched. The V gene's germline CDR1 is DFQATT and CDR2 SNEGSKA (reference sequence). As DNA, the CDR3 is TGCAGTGCTAAATGGGACAGGGGGCCCGGGGAGCTGTTTTTT. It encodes CSAKWDRGPGELFF.

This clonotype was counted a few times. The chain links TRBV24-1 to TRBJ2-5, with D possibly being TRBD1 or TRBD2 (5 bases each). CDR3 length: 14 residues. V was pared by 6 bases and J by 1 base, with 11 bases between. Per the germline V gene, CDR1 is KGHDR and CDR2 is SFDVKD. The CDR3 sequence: CATSPTGTQETQYF. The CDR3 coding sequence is TGTGCCACCAGTCCGACCGGGACCCAAGAGACCCAGTACTTC.

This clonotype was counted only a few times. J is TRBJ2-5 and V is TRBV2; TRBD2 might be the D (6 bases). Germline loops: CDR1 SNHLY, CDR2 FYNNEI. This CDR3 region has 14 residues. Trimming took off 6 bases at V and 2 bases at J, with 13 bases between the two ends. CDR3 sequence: CASRVADGQETQYF. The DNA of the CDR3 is TGTGCCAGCAGGGTAGCGGATGGTCAAGAGACCCAGTACTTC.

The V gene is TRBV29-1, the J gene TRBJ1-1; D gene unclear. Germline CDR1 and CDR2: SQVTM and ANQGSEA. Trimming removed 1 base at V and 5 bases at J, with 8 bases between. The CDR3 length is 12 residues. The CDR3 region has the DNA TGCAGCGTTGAAGCTGGTTTGACTGAAGCTTTCTTT. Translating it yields CSVEAGLTEAFF.

In DNA form, the CDR3 reads TGTGCCAGCAGTAGGACAGTTTCAAACACTGAAGCTTTCTTT. Translated, it gives CASSRTVSNTEAFF. The chain carries TRBV14 and TRBJ1-1, with a tentative D call TRBD1 (6 bases). Germline values: CDR1 SGHDN, CDR2 FVKESK. This CDR3 region has 14 residues. Trimming cost V 6 bases and J 2 bases, with 13 bases left between them.

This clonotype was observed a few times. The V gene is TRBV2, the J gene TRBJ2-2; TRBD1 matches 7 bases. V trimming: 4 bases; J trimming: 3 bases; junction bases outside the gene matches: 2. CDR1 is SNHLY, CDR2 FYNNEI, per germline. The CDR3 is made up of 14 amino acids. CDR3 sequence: CASSGGQYTGELFF. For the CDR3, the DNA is TGTGCCAGCAGTGGGGGACAGTACACCGGGGAGCTGTTTTTT. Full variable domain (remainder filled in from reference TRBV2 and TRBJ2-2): EPEVTQTPSHQVTQMGQEVILRCVPISNHLYFYWYRQILGQKVEFLVSFYNNEISEKSEIFDDQFSVERPDGSNFTLKIRSTKLEDSAMYFCASSGGQYTGELFFGEGSRLTVL.

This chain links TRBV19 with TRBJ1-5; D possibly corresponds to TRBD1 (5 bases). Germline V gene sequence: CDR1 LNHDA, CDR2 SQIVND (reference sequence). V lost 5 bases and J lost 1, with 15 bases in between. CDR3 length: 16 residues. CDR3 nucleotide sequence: TGTGCCAGTAGTTATACCAGGGCTCGGAGCAATCAGCCCCAGCATTTT. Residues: CASSYTRARSNQPQHF.

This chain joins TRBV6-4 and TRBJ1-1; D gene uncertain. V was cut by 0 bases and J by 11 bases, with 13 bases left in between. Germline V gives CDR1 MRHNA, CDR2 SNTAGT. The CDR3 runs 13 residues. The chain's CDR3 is CASSDSRERRAFF. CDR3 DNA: TGTGCCAGCAGTGACTCAAGGGAGCGGAGGGCTTTCTTT.

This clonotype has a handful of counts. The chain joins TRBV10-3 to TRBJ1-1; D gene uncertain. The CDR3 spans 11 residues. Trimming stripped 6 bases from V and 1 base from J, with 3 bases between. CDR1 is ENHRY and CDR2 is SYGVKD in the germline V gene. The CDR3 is CAIRGNTEAFF. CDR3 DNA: TGTGCCATCAGGGGGAACACTGAAGCTTTCTTT.

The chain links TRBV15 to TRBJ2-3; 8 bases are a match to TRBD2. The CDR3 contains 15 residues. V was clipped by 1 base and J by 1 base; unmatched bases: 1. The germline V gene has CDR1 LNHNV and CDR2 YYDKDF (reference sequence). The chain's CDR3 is CATSRVGRGTDTQYF. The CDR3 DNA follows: TGTGCCACCAGCAGAGTCGGGAGGGGCACAGATACGCAGTATTTT.

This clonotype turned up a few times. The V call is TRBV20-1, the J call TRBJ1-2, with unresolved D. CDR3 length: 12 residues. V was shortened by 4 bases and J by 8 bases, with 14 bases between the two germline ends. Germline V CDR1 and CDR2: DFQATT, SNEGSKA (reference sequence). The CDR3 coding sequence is TGCAGTGCTAAGGCCCGGGCGCGGGGCTACACCTTC. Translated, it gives CSAKARARGYTF.

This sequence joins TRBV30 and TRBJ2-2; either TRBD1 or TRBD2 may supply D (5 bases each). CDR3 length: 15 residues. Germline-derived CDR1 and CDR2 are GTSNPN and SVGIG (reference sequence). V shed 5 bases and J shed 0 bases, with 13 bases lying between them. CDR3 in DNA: TGTGCCTGGGGTTGGGACGGCGCGAACACCGGGGAGCTGTTTTTT. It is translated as CAWGWDGANTGELFF.

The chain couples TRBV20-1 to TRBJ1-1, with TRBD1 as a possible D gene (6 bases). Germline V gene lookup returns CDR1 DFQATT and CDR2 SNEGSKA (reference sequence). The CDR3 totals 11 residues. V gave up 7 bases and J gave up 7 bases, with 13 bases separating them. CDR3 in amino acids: CSVSRTDEAFF. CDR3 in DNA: TGCAGTGTCTCGCGGACAGATGAAGCTTTCTTT.

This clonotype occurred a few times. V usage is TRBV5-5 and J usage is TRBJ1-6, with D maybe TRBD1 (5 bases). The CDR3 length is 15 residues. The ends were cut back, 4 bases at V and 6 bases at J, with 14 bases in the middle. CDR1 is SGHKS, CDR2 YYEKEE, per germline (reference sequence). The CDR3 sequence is CASSKGIATNSPLHF. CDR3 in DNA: TGTGCCAGCAGCAAGGGGATTGCGACTAATTCACCCCTCCACTTT.

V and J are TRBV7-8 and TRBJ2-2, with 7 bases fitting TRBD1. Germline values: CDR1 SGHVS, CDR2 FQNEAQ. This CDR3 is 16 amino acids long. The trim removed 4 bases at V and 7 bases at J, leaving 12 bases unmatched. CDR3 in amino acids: CASSSGRTGESGELFF. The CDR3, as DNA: TGTGCCAGCAGCTCGGGCCGGACAGGAGAAAGCGGGGAGCTGTTTTTT.

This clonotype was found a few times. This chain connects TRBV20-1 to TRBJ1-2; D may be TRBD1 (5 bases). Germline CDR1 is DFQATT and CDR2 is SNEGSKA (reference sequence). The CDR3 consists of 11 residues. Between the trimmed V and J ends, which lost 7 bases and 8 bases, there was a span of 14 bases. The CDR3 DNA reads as TGCAGTGGGAGACAGACCTTAGGCTACACCTTC. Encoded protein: CSGRQTLGYTF.

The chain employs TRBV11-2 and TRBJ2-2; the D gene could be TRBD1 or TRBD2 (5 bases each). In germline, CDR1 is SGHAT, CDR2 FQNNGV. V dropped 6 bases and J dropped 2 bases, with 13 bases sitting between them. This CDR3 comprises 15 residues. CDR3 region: CASRSFGGNTGELFF. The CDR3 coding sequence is TGTGCCAGCAGATCATTTGGGGGAAACACCGGGGAGCTGTTTTTT.

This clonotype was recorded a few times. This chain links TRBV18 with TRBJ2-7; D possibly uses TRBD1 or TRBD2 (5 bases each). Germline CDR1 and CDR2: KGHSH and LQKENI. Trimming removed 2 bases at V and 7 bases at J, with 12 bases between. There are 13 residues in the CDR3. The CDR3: CASSPTEGREQYF. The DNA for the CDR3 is TGTGCCAGCTCACCAACCGAGGGGCGGGAGCAGTACTTC.

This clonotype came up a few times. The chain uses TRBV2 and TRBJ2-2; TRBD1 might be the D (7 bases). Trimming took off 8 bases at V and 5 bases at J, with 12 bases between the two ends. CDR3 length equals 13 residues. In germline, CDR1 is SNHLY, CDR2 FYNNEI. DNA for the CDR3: TGTGCCAGCTCCCCAGGGGGGACCGGGGAGCTGTTTTTT. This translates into CASSPGGTGELFF.

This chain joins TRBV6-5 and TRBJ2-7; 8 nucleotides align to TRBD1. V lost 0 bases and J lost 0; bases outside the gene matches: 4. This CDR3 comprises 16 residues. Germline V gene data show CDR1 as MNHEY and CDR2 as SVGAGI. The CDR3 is CASSYSYRGSSYEQYF. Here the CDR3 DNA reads TGTGCCAGCAGTTACTCCTACAGGGGGAGCTCCTACGAGCAGTACTTC.

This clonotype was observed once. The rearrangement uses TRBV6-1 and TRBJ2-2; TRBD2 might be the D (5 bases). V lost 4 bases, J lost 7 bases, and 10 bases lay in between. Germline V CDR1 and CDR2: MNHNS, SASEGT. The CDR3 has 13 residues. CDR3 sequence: CASSGGLFGELFF. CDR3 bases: TGTGCCAGCAGTGGAGGGCTATTCGGGGAGCTGTTTTTT.

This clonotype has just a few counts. The CDR3 DNA sequence: TGCGCCAGCAGTGAGGGGGATTCCGGCTACACCTTC. It encodes CASSEGDSGYTF. V is TRBV10-1 and J is TRBJ1-2; D is undetermined. The CDR3 length is 12 residues. Germline V gives CDR1 WNHNN, CDR2 SYGVQD (reference sequence). Trimming took off 2 bases at V and 8 bases at J, with 9 bases between the two ends.

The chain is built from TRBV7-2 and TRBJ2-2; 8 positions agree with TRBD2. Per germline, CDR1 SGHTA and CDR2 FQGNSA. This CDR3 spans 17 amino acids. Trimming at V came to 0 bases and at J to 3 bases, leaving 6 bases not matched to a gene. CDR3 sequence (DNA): TGTGCCAGCAGCTTAGCAAGGAGCGGGAGATACACCGGGGAGCTGTTTTTT. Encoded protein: CASSLARSGRYTGELFF.

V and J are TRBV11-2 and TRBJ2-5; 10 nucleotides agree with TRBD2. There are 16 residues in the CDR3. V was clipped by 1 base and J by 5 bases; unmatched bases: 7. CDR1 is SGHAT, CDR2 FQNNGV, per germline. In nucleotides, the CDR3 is TGTGCCAGCAGCTTAGTAGCGGGGGGTGGCGGGGAGACCCAGTACTTC. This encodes CASSLVAGGGGETQYF.